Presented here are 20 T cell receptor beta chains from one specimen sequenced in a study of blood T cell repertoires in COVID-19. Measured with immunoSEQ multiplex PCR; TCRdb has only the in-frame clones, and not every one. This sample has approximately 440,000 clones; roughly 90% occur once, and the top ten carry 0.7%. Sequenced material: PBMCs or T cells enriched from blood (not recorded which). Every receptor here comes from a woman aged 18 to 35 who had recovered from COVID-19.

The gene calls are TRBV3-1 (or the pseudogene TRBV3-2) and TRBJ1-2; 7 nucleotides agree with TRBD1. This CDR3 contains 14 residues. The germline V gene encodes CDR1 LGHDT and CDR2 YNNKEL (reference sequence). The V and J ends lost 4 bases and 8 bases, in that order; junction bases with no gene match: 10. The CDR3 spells CASSLVSGGVGYTF. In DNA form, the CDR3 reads TGTGCCAGCAGCCTTGTGTCAGGGGGAGTCGGCTACACCTTC.

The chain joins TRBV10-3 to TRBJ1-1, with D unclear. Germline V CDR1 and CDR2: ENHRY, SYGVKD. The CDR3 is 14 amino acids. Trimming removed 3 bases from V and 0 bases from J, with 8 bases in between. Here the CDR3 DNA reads TGTGCCATCAGTGACGAGAATATGAACACTGAAGCTTTCTTT. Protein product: CAISDENMNTEAFF.

CDR3 loop: CASSQETVDYGYTF. CDR3 in DNA: TGTGCCAGCAGCCAAGAGACAGTAGATTATGGCTACACCTTC. V usage is TRBV3-1 (or the pseudogene TRBV3-2) and J usage is TRBJ1-2, with D possibly matching TRBD1 (5 bases). V dropped 0 bases and J dropped 5 bases, with 10 bases sitting between them. Germline V gene sequence: CDR1 LGHDT, CDR2 YNNKEL (reference sequence). The CDR3 is 14 amino acids.

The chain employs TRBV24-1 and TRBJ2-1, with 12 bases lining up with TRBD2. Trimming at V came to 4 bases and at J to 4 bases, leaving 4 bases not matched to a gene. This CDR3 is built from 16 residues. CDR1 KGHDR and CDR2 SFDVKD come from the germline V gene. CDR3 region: CATSDPTSGSYNEQFF. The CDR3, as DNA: TGTGCCACCAGTGACCCGACTAGCGGGAGTTACAATGAGCAGTTCTTC.

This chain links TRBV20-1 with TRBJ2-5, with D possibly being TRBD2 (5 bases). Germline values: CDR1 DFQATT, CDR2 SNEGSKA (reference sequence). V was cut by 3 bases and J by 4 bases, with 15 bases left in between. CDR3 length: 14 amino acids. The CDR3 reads CSASYKGRGETQYF. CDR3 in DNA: TGCAGTGCTAGTTATAAAGGACGGGGAGAGACCCAGTACTTC.

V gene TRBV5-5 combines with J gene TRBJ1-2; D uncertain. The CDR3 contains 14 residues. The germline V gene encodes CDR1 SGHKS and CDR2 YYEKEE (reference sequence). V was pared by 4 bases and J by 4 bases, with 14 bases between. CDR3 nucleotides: TGTGCCAGCAGCCCGGCAACAGCTTCCTATGGCTACACCTTC. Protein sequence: CASSPATASYGYTF.

The CDR3 region is CASSLQGAGNTGELFF. As DNA, the CDR3 is TGTGCCAGCAGCTTGCAGGGGGCCGGGAACACCGGGGAGCTGTTTTTT. The chain employs TRBV7-3 and TRBJ2-2, with TRBD1 identical over 8 bases. Germline V gene data show CDR1 as SGHTA and CDR2 as FQGTGA. The V segment lost 3 bases and the J segment 1 base; nucleotides outside the gene matches: 4. The CDR3 is 16 residues long.

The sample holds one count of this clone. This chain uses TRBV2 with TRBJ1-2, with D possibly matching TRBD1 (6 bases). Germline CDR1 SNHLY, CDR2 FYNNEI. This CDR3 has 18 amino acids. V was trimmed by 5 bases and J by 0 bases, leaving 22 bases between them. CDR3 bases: TGTGCCAGCAGTTTGACAGGCATATTTCCCTTAGCTAACTATGGCTACACCTTC. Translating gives CASSLTGIFPLANYGYTF.

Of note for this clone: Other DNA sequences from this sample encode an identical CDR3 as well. The DNA of the CDR3 is TGTGCCAGCAGTCTCGGGGTGAACACTGAAGCTTTCTTT. This sequence encodes CASSLGVNTEAFF. V usage is TRBV12-3 or TRBV12-4 and J usage is TRBJ1-1; D unresolved. The CDR3 is 13 residues long. Deletions cut 5 bases from V and 0 bases from J, with 7 bases between.

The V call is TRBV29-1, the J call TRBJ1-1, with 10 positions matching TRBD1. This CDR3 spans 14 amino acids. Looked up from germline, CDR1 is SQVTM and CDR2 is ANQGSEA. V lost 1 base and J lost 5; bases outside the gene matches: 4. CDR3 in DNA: TGCAGCGTTGAAGTCGGGACAGGGGATACTGAAGCTTTCTTT. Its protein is CSVEVGTGDTEAFF.

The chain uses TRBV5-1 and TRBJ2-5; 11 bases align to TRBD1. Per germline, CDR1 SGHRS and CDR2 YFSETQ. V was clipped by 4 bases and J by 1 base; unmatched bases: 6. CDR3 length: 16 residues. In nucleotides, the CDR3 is TGCGCCAGCAGCACCGGACAGGGGGCGAGCCAAGAGACCCAGTACTTC. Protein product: CASSTGQGASQETQYF.

CDR3 protein: CASSPGGNFNEKLFF. The CDR3 DNA is TGTGCCAGCAGCCCAGGGGGAAATTTTAATGAAAAACTGTTTTTT. V gene TRBV5-4 combines with J gene TRBJ1-4; 7 positions agree with TRBD1. Germline CDR1 reads SGHNT; CDR2 reads YYREEE (reference sequence). The J segment lost 4 bases and the V segment lost 4 bases, leaving 7 bases of the junction unmatched. The CDR3 has 15 residues.

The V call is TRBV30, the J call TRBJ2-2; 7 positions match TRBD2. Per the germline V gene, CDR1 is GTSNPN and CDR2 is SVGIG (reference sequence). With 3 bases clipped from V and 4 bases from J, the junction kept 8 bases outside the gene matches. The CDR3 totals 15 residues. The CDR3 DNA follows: TGTGCCTGGAGACAAGCGGGGACGGGCACCGGGGAGCTGTTTTTT. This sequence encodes CAWRQAGTGTGELFF.

The DNA of the CDR3 is TGCGCCAGCACTGGGACATCTATGAACACTGAAGCTTTCTTT. It specifies CASTGTSMNTEAFF. The chain has TRBV5-1 and TRBJ1-1; D is perhaps TRBD1 (6 bases). V dropped 6 bases and J dropped 0 bases, with 12 bases sitting between them. The CDR3 extends over 14 amino acids. Germline CDR1 is SGHRS and CDR2 is YFSETQ.

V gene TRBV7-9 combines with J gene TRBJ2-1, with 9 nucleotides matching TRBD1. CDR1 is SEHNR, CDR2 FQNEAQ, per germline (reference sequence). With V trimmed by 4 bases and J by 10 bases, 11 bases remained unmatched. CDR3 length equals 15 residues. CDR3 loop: CASSSDGTGNQEQFF. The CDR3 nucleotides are TGTGCCAGCAGCTCAGATGGGACAGGGAACCAGGAGCAGTTCTTC.

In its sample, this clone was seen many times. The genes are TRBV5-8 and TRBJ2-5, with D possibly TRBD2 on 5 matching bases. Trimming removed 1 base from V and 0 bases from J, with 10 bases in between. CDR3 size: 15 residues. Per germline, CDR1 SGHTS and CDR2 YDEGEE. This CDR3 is CASSLQAGYQETQYF. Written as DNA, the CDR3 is TGTGCCAGCAGCTTGCAGGCGGGTTACCAAGAGACCCAGTACTTC.

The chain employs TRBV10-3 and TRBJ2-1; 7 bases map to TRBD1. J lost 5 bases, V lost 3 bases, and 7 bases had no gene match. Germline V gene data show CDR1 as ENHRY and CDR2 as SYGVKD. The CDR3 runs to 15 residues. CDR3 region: CAISDLPGTDNEQFF. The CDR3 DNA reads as TGTGCCATCAGTGACCTTCCCGGGACAGACAATGAGCAGTTCTTC.

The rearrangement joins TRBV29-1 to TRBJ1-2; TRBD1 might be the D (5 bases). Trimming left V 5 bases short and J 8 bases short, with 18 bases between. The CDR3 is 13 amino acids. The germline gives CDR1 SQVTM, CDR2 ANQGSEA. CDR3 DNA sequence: TGCAGCGTTCTGGGTGGCGGGGCGGGAGGCTACACCTTC. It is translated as CSVLGGGAGGYTF.

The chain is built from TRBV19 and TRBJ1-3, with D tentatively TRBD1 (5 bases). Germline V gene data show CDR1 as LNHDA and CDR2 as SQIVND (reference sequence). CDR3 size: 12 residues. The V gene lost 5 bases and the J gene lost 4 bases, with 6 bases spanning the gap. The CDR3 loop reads CASSRGGNTIYF. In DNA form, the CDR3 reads TGTGCCAGTAGTCGGGGGGGAAACACCATATATTTT.

The CDR3 here is CASSYDSRGNTEAFF. CDR3 nucleotide sequence: TGTGCCAGCAGTTACGACAGTCGTGGGAACACTGAAGCTTTCTTT. This chain connects TRBV6-5 to TRBJ1-1, with D possibly matching TRBD1 (5 bases). Germline CDR1 is MNHEY and CDR2 is SVGAGI. This CDR3 has 15 residues. Trimming shortened V by 2 bases and J by 1 base, and 11 bases separated the two germline ends.